Listed below are T cell receptor beta chains from one sample, sequenced in a study of cytomegalovirus exposure and HLA in healthy donors. This table comes from immunoSEQ multiplex PCR, and its TCRdb copy is limited to in-frame clones, with some not included. In the table there are 150,000 or so clones, 75% to 90% of which are singletons. The specimen was PBMCs. These receptors were collected from a man younger than 35 in good health and CMV-seropositive. Both conserved end residues are part of each CDR3. A D gene is named only where the DNA matches it firmly. Size is omitted from some rows. Given values are once, few, many or a class for expanded clones.

V	J	size	D	CDR3	DNA
TRBV5-6	TRBJ1-1	.	.	CASSLGQTEAFF	TGTGCCAGCAGCTTGGGACAGACTGAAGCTTTCTTT
TRBV6-5	TRBJ2-1	.	.	CASSYGPLAHNEQFF	TGTGCCAGCAGTTACGGGCCCCTAGCGCACAATGAGCAGTTCTTC
TRBV27	TRBJ2-7	.	.	CASSLKSFPEYF	TGTGCCAGCTCACTGAAAAGTTTTCCTGAGTACTTC
TRBV7-8	TRBJ1-1	.	.	CASSLLSRSEAFF	TGTGCCAGCAGCTTACTGTCCCGGAGTGAAGCTTTCTTT
TRBV5-1	TRBJ1-4	.	.	CASSPGQIFNEKLFF	TGCGCCAGCAGTCCCGGACAGATTTTTAATGAAAAACTGTTTTTT
TRBV6-4	TRBJ2-7	.	TRBD2	CASLGGGVHEQYF	TGTGCCAGCCTTGGCGGGGGGGTTCACGAGCAGTACTTC
TRBV9	TRBJ2-3	.	.	CASSVAGGGTQYF	TGTGCCAGCAGCGTAGCTGGGGGAGGTACGCAGTATTTT
TRBV30	TRBJ2-7	.	.	CAWSVPGSYEQYF	TGTGCCTGGAGTGTCCCGGGTTCCTACGAGCAGTACTTC
TRBV27	TRBJ2-5	.	TRBD1	CASLEVGRQGAGETQYF	TGTGCCAGCCTCGAAGTAGGGCGACAGGGGGCGGGAGAGACCCAGTACTTC
TRBV5-1	TRBJ1-2	once	.	CASSLGEYGYTF	TGCGCCAGCAGCTTGGGCGAATATGGCTACACCTTC
TRBV27	TRBJ2-1	.	.	CASSIQGGEQFF	TGTGCCAGCAGCATTCAGGGGGGTGAGCAGTTCTTC
TRBV5-1	TRBJ2-1	.	.	CASSLPGGRNEQFF	TGCGCCAGCAGCTTGCCCGGGGGACGGAATGAGCAGTTCTTC
TRBV5-1	TRBJ2-3	.	TRBD2	CASGINPSGGDTDTQYF	TGCGCCAGCGGAATAAATCCTAGCGGGGGGGACACAGATACGCAGTATTTT
TRBV9	TRBJ2-7	.	.	CASSGDSSPVYEQYF	TGTGCCAGCAGCGGCGACTCCTCCCCCGTTTACGAGCAGTACTTC
TRBV10-3	TRBJ1-6	.	.	CAISLGGPNSPLHF	TGTGCCATCAGTTTGGGGGGGCCTAATTCACCCCTCCACTTT
TRBV19	TRBJ2-1	.	TRBD2	CASSIDPTSGGGQFF	TGTGCCAGTAGTATAGACCCGACTAGCGGGGGTGGGCAGTTCTTC
TRBV5-6	TRBJ1-6	.	.	CASSLVGDNSPLHF	TGTGCCAGCAGCTTGGTGGGAGATAATTCACCCCTCCACTTT
TRBV19	TRBJ1-1	.	.	CASSIAEPTKARTFF	TGTGCCAGTAGTATAGCGGAGCCTACGAAAGCGAGAACTTTCTTT
TRBV6-5	TRBJ1-4	.	TRBD1	CASSSDRGSVGEKLFF	TGTGCCAGCAGTTCGGACAGGGGGTCGGTGGGTGAAAAACTGTTTTTT
TRBV5-6	TRBJ2-7	.	TRBD1	CASSSGQGGPSYEQYF	TGTGCCAGCAGCTCGGGACAGGGAGGGCCCTCCTACGAGCAGTACTTC
TRBV5-1	TRBJ2-1	.	.	CASSSWLDRNEQFF	TGCGCCAGCAGCTCCTGGCTAGATCGGAATGAGCAGTTCTTC
TRBV5-1	TRBJ2-3	.	.	CASSFLRAYRNDGTDTQYF	TGCGCCAGCAGCTTTCTACGCGCGTACAGGAACGACGGCACAGATACGCAGTATTTT
TRBV9	TRBJ1-1	.	.	CASSPRGGNEAFF	TGTGCCAGCAGCCCGCGGGGGGGTAATGAAGCTTTCTTT
TRBV11-2	TRBJ2-7	.	.	CASSFPTSWTVSYEQYF	TGTGCCAGCAGCTTCCCGACCTCTTGGACTGTGAGCTACGAGCAGTACTTC
TRBV27	TRBJ2-5	.	TRBD2	CASSERGLYQETQYF	TGTGCCAGCAGTGAGCGGGGGCTCTACCAAGAGACCCAGTACTTC
TRBV4-3	TRBJ1-4	.	.	CASSQDPGSEKLFF	TGCGCCAGCAGCCAAGACCCTGGGAGTGAAAAACTGTTTTTT
TRBV5-1	TRBJ1-1	.	.	CASSSATRRYTEAFF	TGCGCCAGCAGCTCAGCGACCCGAAGGTACACTGAAGCTTTCTTT
TRBV7-9	TRBJ1-1	once	TRBD1	CASRRRQGIAEAFF	TGTGCCAGCAGACGTAGACAGGGGATCGCTGAAGCTTTCTTT
TRBV10-2	TRBJ2-1	.	TRBD2	CASTSGRASSYNEQFF	TGCGCCAGCACTAGCGGGAGGGCGAGCTCCTACAATGAGCAGTTCTTC
TRBV27	TRBJ2-2	.	.	CASSLGQGWTGELFF	TGTGCCAGCAGTTTAGGGCAGGGGTGGACCGGGGAGCTGTTTTTT
TRBV30	TRBJ2-3	.	TRBD2	CAWNPGLARNADTQYF	TGTGCCTGGAACCCCGGACTAGCGCGTAATGCAGATACGCAGTATTTT
TRBV7-3	TRBJ2-3	.	TRBD2	CASSPGRGAITDTQYF	TGTGCCAGCAGCCCGGGGCGGGGGGCCATCACAGATACGCAGTATTTT
TRBV10-3	TRBJ2-1	.	TRBD2	CAISGALAGIYNEQFF	TGTGCCATCAGTGGGGCCCTAGCGGGTATTTACAATGAGCAGTTCTTC
TRBV6-1	TRBJ1-2	.	TRBD1	CASRLAGTGSGYTF	TGTGCCAGCCGGCTCGCGGGGACAGGGAGTGGCTACACCTTC
TRBV29-1	TRBJ2-5	.	.	CSVHSQGQGLETQYF	TGCAGCGTTCATTCACAGGGCCAGGGGTTGGAGACCCAGTACTTC
TRBV5-1	TRBJ1-5	.	.	CASSLAPGVNQPQHF	TGCGCCAGCAGCTTGGCCCCGGGGGTCAATCAGCCCCAGCATTTT
TRBV4-1	TRBJ2-3	.	TRBD2	CASSQVAGAAADTQYF	TGCGCCAGCAGCCAAGTTGCGGGAGCGGCCGCAGATACGCAGTATTTT
TRBV9	TRBJ2-1	.	TRBD2	CASSNSGTAYNEQFF	TGTGCCAGCAGTAATAGCGGGACCGCCTACAATGAGCAGTTCTTC
TRBV6-6	TRBJ1-3	.	.	CASSYRGTSGNTIYF	TGTGCCAGCAGTTACCGGGGGACCTCTGGAAACACCATATATTTT
TRBV7-7	TRBJ2-5	.	TRBD1	CASSLDRGETQYF	TGTGCCAGCAGCTTAGACAGGGGGGAGACCCAGTACTTC
TRBV5-1	TRBJ2-1	.	TRBD2	CASSLRSGPTYNEQFF	TGCGCCAGCAGCTTGCGTAGCGGGCCTACCTACAATGAGCAGTTCTTC
TRBV2	TRBJ2-1	.	.	CASSAGEDNEQFF	TGTGCCAGCAGTGCGGGAGAGGACAATGAGCAGTTCTTC